This T cell receptor (beta chain) comes out of a study of Ad26.COV2.S vaccination and SARS-CoV-2 variants. Repertoires were generated with immunoSEQ multiplex PCR, while TCRdb's copy carries only in-frame clones and drops some. The sample has 380,000 or so clones, 88% seen once. Treatment reported: some 20 received Ad26.COV2.S at low or high dose, single or two shots; 5 received placebo; per-sample allocation not given. Repertoires come from day 63 after the first vaccine or placebo injection. The shot given was an Ad26 vector that makes Wuhan-strain SARS-CoV-2 spike. Sequencing was performed on peripheral blood, taken in a trial of Ad26.COV2.S vaccine versus placebo. The clonotype originates from a person aged 18 to 65 who received the Ad26.COV2.S COVID-19 vaccine or a placebo.

The CDR3 sequence: CASSLGYSEQYF. In nucleotides, the CDR3 is TGTGCCAGCAGCTTGGGGTACAGCGAGCAGTACTTC. The chain has TRBV5-4 and TRBJ2-7; D is uncertain. V lost 0 bases, J lost 6 bases, and 7 bases lay in between. The length of the CDR3 is 12 residues. Germline V gene lookup returns CDR1 SGHNT and CDR2 YYREEE (reference sequence).